The clone carrying this T cell receptor beta chain was seen only a few times. What it binds is unknown. After removal of 3 bases from V and 5 bases from J, the junction contained 9 bases not matched to a gene. In germline, CDR1 is LGHNA, CDR2 YNFKEQ. The CDR3 extends over 16 amino acids. These data originate in a study of cytomegalovirus exposure and HLA in healthy donors. Across the study: Earlier work reported 110 million or so unique TCR beta sequences from 150 million to 200 million T cells. An early release of data contained approximately 80 million unique TCRs, which came from HLA-typed donors.

General observations from the study: Roughly even sequencing depth across donors was the assumption behind the presence/absence analyses. What TCR beta sequences reportedly achieved was accurate prediction of HLA-A and HLA-B alleles in most subjects.

PCR used 60 Vbeta primers and 13 Jbeta primers. The table came from immunoSEQ multiplex PCR; TCRdb's copy has only in-frame clones and leaves some out. The sample gives around 200,000 clones, 75% to 80% of which show up once; more than 1.5% is in the top ten. The clonotype comes from a man aged 18 to 29 in good health and CMV-seronegative. Sequenced input: PBMCs. The rearrangement links TRBV4-2 to TRBJ2-3, with 9 bases lining up with TRBD2. The CDR3 here is CASSQAGAGGLDTQYF. The CDR3 DNA sequence: TGTGCCAGCAGCCAGGCGGGGGCGGGGGGGCTAGATACGCAGTATTTT.